The 2 T cell receptor beta chains below come from one sample, sequenced in a study of siplizumab effects on memory and regulatory T cells. Clones were sequenced by immunoSEQ multiplex PCR, and TCRdb holds only the in-frame ones, with some missing. The repertoire holds about 100,000 clones, with roughly nine tenths as singletons. The sample taken for sequencing was Tregs sorted from blood. These receptors all stem from a human donor in good health.

This chain joins TRBV5-5 and TRBJ1-2; 10 bases align to TRBD1. Unmatched junction bases numbered 0, after V lost 4 bases and J lost 3 bases. Per germline, CDR1 SGHKS and CDR2 YYEKEE (reference sequence). CDR3 size: 13 residues. For the CDR3, the DNA is TGTGCCAGCAGCGGGACAGGGGACTATGGCTACACCTTC. Translated: CASSGTGDYGYTF. The full variable domain, rest sourced from reference TRBV5-5 and TRBJ1-2, is DAGVTQSPTHLIKTRGQQVTLRCSPISGHKSVSWYQQVLGQGPQFIFQYYEKEERGRGNFPDRFSARQFPNYSSELNVNALLLGDSALYLCASSGTGDYGYTFGSGTRLTVV.

The gene calls are TRBV6-6 and TRBJ2-6; maybe TRBD1 (6 bases). The CDR3 spans 15 residues. Trimming left V 5 bases short and J 1 base short, with 9 bases between. Germline V lookup: CDR1 MNHNY, CDR2 SVGAGI (reference sequence). This CDR3 reads CASSNQGSGANVLTF. The CDR3 DNA reads TGTGCCAGCAGTAATCAGGGGTCTGGGGCCAACGTCCTGACTTTC.